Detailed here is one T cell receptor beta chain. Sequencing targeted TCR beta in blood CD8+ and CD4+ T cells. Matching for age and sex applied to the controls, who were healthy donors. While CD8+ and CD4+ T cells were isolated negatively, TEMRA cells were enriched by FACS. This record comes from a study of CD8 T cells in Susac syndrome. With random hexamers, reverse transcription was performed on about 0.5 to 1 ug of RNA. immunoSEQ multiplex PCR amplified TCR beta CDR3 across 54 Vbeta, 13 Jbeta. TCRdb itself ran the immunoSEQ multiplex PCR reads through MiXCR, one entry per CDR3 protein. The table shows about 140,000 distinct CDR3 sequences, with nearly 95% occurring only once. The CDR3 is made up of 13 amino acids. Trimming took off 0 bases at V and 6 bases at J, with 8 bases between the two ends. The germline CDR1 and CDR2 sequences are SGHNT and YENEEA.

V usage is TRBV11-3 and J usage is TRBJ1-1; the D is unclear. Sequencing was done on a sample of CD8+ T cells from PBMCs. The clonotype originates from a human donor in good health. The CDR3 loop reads CASSLDPLAEAFF. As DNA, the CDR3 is TGTGCCAGCAGCTTAGATCCCCTGGCTGAAGCTTTCTTT. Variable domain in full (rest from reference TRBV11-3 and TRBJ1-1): EAGVVQSPRYKIIEKKQPVAFWCNPISGHNTLYWYLQNLGQGPELLIRYENEEAVDDSQLPKDRFSAERLKGVDSTLKIQPAELGDSAVYLCASSLDPLAEAFFGQGTRLTVV.